These 32 T cell receptor beta chains originate from one sample sequenced in a study of T cell responses to AZD1222 COVID-19 vaccine. Using immunoSEQ multiplex PCR, the repertoire was profiled, and TCRdb retains in-frame clones only, with some absent. The data show tens of thousands of clones, around nine tenths seen once. Sequencing used peripheral blood, obtained on day 0 of AZD1222 vaccination. All receptors come from an adult in good health.

This clone was found once. This chain uses TRBV4-3 with TRBJ1-6; D remains ambiguous. CDR1 is LGHNA and CDR2 is YSLEER in the germline V gene. The CDR3 totals 18 residues. Trimming pared 4 bases from V and 0 bases from J, leaving 16 bases between. For the CDR3, the DNA is TGCGCCAGCAGCCTGACCGACACCGGAGACTCCTATAATTCACCCCTCCACTTT. The encoded protein is CASSLTDTGDSYNSPLHF.

The chain joins TRBV7-8 to TRBJ1-2, with D unresolved. Between the trimmed V and J ends, which lost 2 bases and 4 bases, there was a span of 8 bases. Germline V gene data show CDR1 as SGHVS and CDR2 as FQNEAQ. The CDR3 sequence is 13 residues long. The CDR3 protein is CASSLRHSYGYTF. The CDR3 bases are TGTGCCAGCAGCTTACGACACTCCTATGGCTACACCTTC.

The V and J genes are TRBV9 and TRBJ1-5; D may be TRBD1 (6 bases). Germline V gene data show CDR1 as SGDLS and CDR2 as YYNGEE. The CDR3 has 15 residues. Trimming left V 3 bases short and J 3 bases short, with 13 bases between. This chain's CDR3 is CASSAQGTNNQPQHF. The CDR3 bases are TGTGCCAGCAGCGCCCAAGGGACAAACAATCAGCCCCAGCATTTT.

J is TRBJ2-3 and V is TRBV5-1; TRBD1 matches at 9 bases. The CDR3 length is 14 residues. The germline CDR1 and CDR2 sequences are SGHRS and YFSETQ. With V trimmed by 3 bases and J by 4 bases, 3 bases remained unmatched. CDR3 amino acids: CASSSGTGPDTQYF. CDR3 DNA sequence: TGCGCCAGCAGCTCCGGGACAGGGCCAGATACGCAGTATTTT.

V gene TRBV29-1 combines with J gene TRBJ1-2; no reliable D call. The germline V gene has CDR1 SQVTM and CDR2 ANQGSEA. V lost 3 bases, J lost 7 bases, and 15 bases lay in between. The CDR3 is 13 residues long. CDR3 in DNA: TGCAGCGTTGAGGAGGGTTTGTTTAGTGGCTACACCTTC. Residues: CSVEEGLFSGYTF.

The chain carries TRBV14 and TRBJ1-1; D gene uncertain. There are 15 residues in the CDR3. Trimming took 0 bases from V and 1 from J, leaving 9 bases between them. Germline assignment: CDR1 SGHDN and CDR2 FVKESK. The CDR3 nucleotides are TGTGCCAGCAGCCAAGACAGGACCTGGAACACTGAAGCTTTCTTT. This translates into CASSQDRTWNTEAFF.

The chain has TRBV7-9 and TRBJ2-2; unclear D gene. The CDR3 runs 15 residues. The germline V and J ends were trimmed by 1 base and 1 base, with 7 bases remaining between them. CDR1 SEHNR and CDR2 FQNEAQ come from the germline V gene (reference sequence). The CDR3 nucleotides read TGTGCCAGCAGCTTAGTACACCTGAACACCGGGGAGCTGTTTTTT. Its protein is CASSLVHLNTGELFF.

This chain connects TRBV2 to TRBJ1-1; D is unclear. Germline loops: CDR1 SNHLY, CDR2 FYNNEI. Trimming took off 6 bases at V and 0 bases at J, with 11 bases between the two ends. The CDR3 runs to 14 residues. The CDR3 here is CASSVQLMNTEAFF. CDR3 DNA sequence: TGTGCCAGCAGCGTACAACTCATGAACACTGAAGCTTTCTTT.

This chain uses TRBV20-1 with TRBJ2-7; no firm D call. Trimming removed 3 bases at V and 4 bases at J, with 7 bases between. The CDR3 runs 11 residues. Germline-derived CDR1 and CDR2 are DFQATT and SNEGSKA (reference sequence). CDR3 in DNA: TGCAGTGCTAGCCACCGGTACGAGCAGTACTTC. It encodes CSASHRYEQYF.

The chain couples TRBV25-1 to TRBJ2-7; D is tentatively TRBD1 or TRBD2 (5 bases each). Germline CDR1 MGHDK, CDR2 SYGVNS. V was cut by 3 bases and J by 4 bases, with 16 bases left in between. The CDR3 loop spans 15 amino acids. CDR3 nucleotide sequence: TGTGCCAGCAGTGACCTATCAGCCGGGGCATACGAGCAGTACTTC. Encoded protein: CASSDLSAGAYEQYF.

This chain uses TRBV3-1 (or the pseudogene TRBV3-2) with TRBJ1-1; 7 bases are a match to TRBD1. The CDR3 consists of 15 residues. Germline lookup yields CDR1 LGHDT and CDR2 YNNKEL (reference sequence). J lost 3 bases, V lost 3 bases, and 7 bases had no gene match. CDR3 residues: CASSHTDRDHTEAFF. CDR3 nucleotide sequence: TGTGCCAGCAGCCACACAGACAGGGACCACACTGAAGCTTTCTTT.

The CDR3 nucleotides are TGTGCCAGCAGTTACGACCCCTCTGGGGCCAACGTCCTGACTTTC. It codes for CASSYDPSGANVLTF. The chain links TRBV6-5 to TRBJ2-6, with unresolved D. Looked up from germline, CDR1 is MNHEY and CDR2 is SVGAGI. The CDR3 runs 15 residues. Trimming pared 2 bases from V and 0 bases from J, leaving 5 bases between.

The chain recombines TRBV7-3 with TRBJ2-5, with D tentatively TRBD2 (6 bases). In germline, CDR1 is SGHTA, CDR2 FQGTGA. This CDR3 has 13 amino acids. V lost 2 bases and J lost 2, with 6 bases in between. The CDR3 region is CASSLGGQETQYF. The CDR3 bases are TGTGCCAGCAGCTTAGGGGGGCAAGAGACCCAGTACTTC.

V is TRBV27 and J is TRBJ2-7; TRBD1 matches at 7 bases. Germline V lookup: CDR1 MNHEY, CDR2 SMNVEV (reference sequence). CDR3 length: 13 amino acids. V lost 4 bases, J lost 6 bases, and 6 bases stayed unmatched. The CDR3 here is CASSSRQGAEQYF. The CDR3 DNA is TGTGCCAGCAGTTCCCGACAGGGTGCCGAGCAGTACTTC.

This chain connects TRBV7-3 to TRBJ1-3, with D perhaps TRBD1 (5 bases). The CDR3 length is 16 residues. The germline V gene has CDR1 SGHTA and CDR2 FQGTGA. Trimming stripped 5 bases from V and 0 bases from J, with 14 bases between. In DNA form, the CDR3 reads TGTGCCAGCAGCGCGACCGGGACGGGCTCTGGAAACACCATATATTTT. Translating it yields CASSATGTGSGNTIYF.

A single count supports this clone. The gene calls are TRBV6-1 and TRBJ1-2; possibly TRBD1 for D (5 bases). With 0 bases removed from V and 3 bases from J, the gap between germline ends came to 11 bases. Germline V CDR1 and CDR2: MNHNS, SASEGT. The CDR3 has 15 residues. The CDR3 loop reads CASSEAGVSYYGYTF. CDR3 DNA: TGTGCCAGCAGTGAAGCGGGGGTCAGCTACTATGGCTACACCTTC.

This clone has just a few counts. The chain is built from TRBV5-1 and TRBJ1-3; possibly TRBD1 for D (5 bases). The CDR3 has 14 amino acids. Germline V gene sequence: CDR1 SGHRS, CDR2 YFSETQ. V dropped 0 bases and J dropped 7 bases, with 11 bases sitting between them. Here the CDR3 reads CASSLVTGANTIYF. In DNA, the CDR3 is TGCGCCAGCAGCTTGGTTACAGGAGCTAACACCATATATTTT.

The genes are TRBV5-1 and TRBJ1-6, with D possibly TRBD1 on 6 matching bases. CDR3 length: 15 residues. Deletions cut 3 bases from V and 7 bases from J, with 14 bases between. CDR1 and CDR2 from the germline V gene are SGHRS and YFSETQ. CDR3 coding DNA: TGCGCCAGCAGCTACGCAACAGGGTCCAATTCACCCCTCCACTTT. This encodes CASSYATGSNSPLHF. Full variable domain (remainder filled in from reference TRBV5-1 and TRBJ1-6): KAGVTQTPRYLIKTRGQQVTLSCSPISGHRSVSWYQQTPGQGLQFLFEYFSETQRNKGNFPGRFSGRQFSNSRSEMNVSTLELGDSALYLCASSYATGSNSPLHFGNGTRLTVT.

The CDR3 region has the DNA TGTGCCAGCAGTATCGGGACAGGGGGCTTCGATGAGCAGTTCTTC. Amino acids: CASSIGTGGFDEQFF. The chain joins TRBV6-4 to TRBJ2-1, with 12 bases lining up with TRBD1. Germline trimming cut 5 bases from V and 8 bases from J; bases unmatched to any gene: 7. CDR3 length: 15 residues. CDR1 and CDR2 from the germline V gene are MRHNA and SNTAGT.

The rearrangement links TRBV28 to TRBJ1-5, with TRBD1 as a possible D gene (6 bases). V lost 6 bases, J lost 5 bases, and 17 bases lay in between. CDR3 size: 15 residues. Germline-derived CDR1 and CDR2 are MDHEN and SYDVKM. CDR3 DNA sequence: TGTGCCAGCAGCACCGTGACAGGCCCCTATCAGCCCCAGCATTTT. The encoded protein is CASSTVTGPYQPQHF.

The rearrangement joins TRBV12-3 or TRBV12-4 to TRBJ2-7; D unclear. This CDR3 is 11 amino acids long. V lost 6 bases and J 4 bases, leaving 7 bases between the germline ends. CDR3 residues: CASSKQYEQYF. In DNA, the CDR3 is TGTGCCAGCAGCAAGCAGTACGAGCAGTACTTC.

The V and J genes are TRBV6-2 or TRBV6-3 and TRBJ2-7; 7 nucleotides match TRBD2. This CDR3 contains 15 residues. V trimming: 6 bases; J trimming: 1 base; junction bases outside the gene matches: 9. Germline V gives CDR1 MNHEY, CDR2 SVGEGT. CDR3 nucleotide sequence: TGTGCCAGCAGCGGCGGACTAGTCGGTTCCTACGAGCAGTACTTC. As protein: CASSGGLVGSYEQYF.

The chain is built from TRBV30 and TRBJ2-5; 8 bases line up with TRBD1. This CDR3 contains 13 residues. The germline V gene encodes CDR1 GTSNPN and CDR2 SVGIG (reference sequence). Trimming removed 1 base from V and 5 bases from J; junction bases left unmatched: 3. CDR3 coding DNA: TGTGCCTGGAGTGCAGGGGGCCAGGAGACCCAGTACTTC. This translates into CAWSAGGQETQYF.

The chain recombines TRBV6-2 or TRBV6-3 with TRBJ1-5; D gene uncertain. This CDR3 spans 15 amino acids. The V end was cut by 2 bases, the J end by 3 bases, with 11 bases between. Germline CDR1 and CDR2: MNHEY and SVGEGT. CDR3 sequence: CASSYGGDPNQPQHF. CDR3 bases: TGTGCCAGCAGTTACGGTGGGGATCCCAATCAGCCCCAGCATTTT.

This chain joins TRBV6-5 and TRBJ2-3; D possibly corresponds to TRBD1 (6 bases). This CDR3 comprises 14 residues. Germline-derived CDR1 and CDR2 are MNHEY and SVGAGI. V lost 6 bases to trimming and J lost 2 bases, with 12 bases between them. The CDR3 sequence is CASRWGRTTDTQYF. The CDR3 bases are TGTGCCAGCAGATGGGGGCGAACCACAGATACGCAGTATTTT.

This clone was observed many times. This rearrangement joins TRBV2 to TRBJ2-7; a weak D match, TRBD1 (5 bases). V lost 7 bases to trimming and J lost 1 base, with 11 bases between them. Germline V gene sequence: CDR1 SNHLY, CDR2 FYNNEI. The CDR3 has 13 residues. The CDR3 region has the DNA TGTGCCAGCACGGTACAGGATTCCTACGAGCAGTACTTC. Translation: CASTVQDSYEQYF.

This chain links TRBV7-9 with TRBJ1-5; the match to TRBD1 covers 7 bases. Germline V gene sequence: CDR1 SEHNR, CDR2 FQNEAQ (reference sequence). J gave up 3 bases and V 1 base, and 3 bases lay outside the gene matches. The CDR3 is 15 residues long. Here the CDR3 reads CASSLGQGFNQPQHF. CDR3 DNA: TGTGCCAGCAGCTTAGGACAGGGTTTCAATCAGCCCCAGCATTTT.

The chain couples TRBV19 to TRBJ1-1; D is ambiguous. The CDR3 sequence is 13 residues long. The V gene's germline CDR1 is LNHDA and CDR2 SQIVND (reference sequence). V lost 5 bases, J lost 4 bases, and 11 bases lay in between. CDR3 bases: TGTGCCAGTAGTCCAGGCGTCGGCACTGAAGCTTTCTTT. Its protein is CASSPGVGTEAFF.

V usage is TRBV24-1 and J usage is TRBJ2-3; TRBD1 matches at 8 bases. Germline V gives CDR1 KGHDR, CDR2 SFDVKD. The ends lost 2 bases at V and 6 bases at J; junction bases unmatched: 3. This CDR3 is built from 14 residues. CDR3 in DNA: TGTGCCACCAGTGATTCGACAGGGGCCGATACGCAGTATTTT. Protein product: CATSDSTGADTQYF.

This sequence joins TRBV11-2 and TRBJ1-3; no firm D call. Looked up from germline, CDR1 is SGHAT and CDR2 is FQNNGV. CDR3 size: 17 residues. V was trimmed by 3 bases and J by 0 bases, leaving 15 bases between them. The CDR3 sequence: CASSLNYRAHSGNTIYF. The DNA for the CDR3 is TGTGCCAGCAGCTTGAATTACCGAGCACACTCTGGAAACACCATATATTTT.

This chain uses TRBV5-1 with TRBJ2-7, with 8 nucleotides matching TRBD1. The germline V gene encodes CDR1 SGHRS and CDR2 YFSETQ. Trimming at V came to 5 bases and at J to 0 bases, leaving 7 bases not matched to a gene. This CDR3 spans 15 amino acids. The CDR3 here is CASRRDRTSSYEQYF. The CDR3 bases are TGCGCCAGCAGGCGGGACAGGACGAGCTCCTACGAGCAGTACTTC.

The chain is built from TRBV3-1 (or the pseudogene TRBV3-2) and TRBJ1-2; a weak D match, TRBD1 (5 bases). V lost 1 base to trimming and J lost 6 bases, with 9 bases between them. Germline CDR1 is LGHDT and CDR2 is YNNKEL (reference sequence). The CDR3 runs 13 residues. The CDR3 nucleotides read TGTGCCAGCAGCCAAGCAGGGTTCGATGGCTACACCTTC. It codes for CASSQAGFDGYTF.